This T cell receptor beta chain stems from a study of vaccination effects on CD4 cells after COVID-19. Turning to the study itself: Antigen-specific CD4+ T cells were expanded with viral peptide pools in the ViraFEST assay before sequencing. Study findings and constraints: Early post-infection timepoints were missing from the study, which also had few convalescent patients.

V lost 4 bases and J lost 8; bases outside the gene matches: 6. The CDR3 length is 15 residues. Per germline, CDR1 MNHNY and CDR2 SVGAGI (reference sequence). Cultured cells yielded isolated CD4+ T cells after 10 days. IL-2 medium was substituted for half the medium on days 3 and 7. Only in-frame clones appear in the TCRdb table, and some are missing; sequencing was by immunoSEQ multiplex PCR. Of tens of thousands of clones in the sample, around 63% were seen once. In the case of this clone: As yet, its antigen is unknown.

The TCR was taken from a human donor who received a COVID-19 vaccine. The material sequenced was CD4+ T cells from PBMCs cultured without peptide, taken before COVID-19 vaccination. The V call is TRBV6-6, the J call TRBJ2-1; the match to TRBD2 covers 12 bases. The CDR3, as DNA: TGTGCCAGCAGTTCCCTAGCGGGAGGGCGGGATGAGCAGTTCTTC. Residues: CASSSLAGGRDEQFF.